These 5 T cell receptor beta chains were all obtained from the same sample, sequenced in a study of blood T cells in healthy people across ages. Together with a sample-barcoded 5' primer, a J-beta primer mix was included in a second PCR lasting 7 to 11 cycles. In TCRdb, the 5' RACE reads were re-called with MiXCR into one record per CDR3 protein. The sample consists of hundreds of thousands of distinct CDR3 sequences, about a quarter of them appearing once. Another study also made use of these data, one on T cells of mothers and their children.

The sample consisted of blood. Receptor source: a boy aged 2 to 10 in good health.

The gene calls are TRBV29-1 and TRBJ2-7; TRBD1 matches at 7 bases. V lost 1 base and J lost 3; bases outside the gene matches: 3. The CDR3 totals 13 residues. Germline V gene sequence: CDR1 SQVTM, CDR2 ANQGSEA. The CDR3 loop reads CSVEGGGLYEQYF. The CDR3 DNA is TGCAGCGTTGAAGGAGGGGGCCTCTACGAGCAGTACTTC.

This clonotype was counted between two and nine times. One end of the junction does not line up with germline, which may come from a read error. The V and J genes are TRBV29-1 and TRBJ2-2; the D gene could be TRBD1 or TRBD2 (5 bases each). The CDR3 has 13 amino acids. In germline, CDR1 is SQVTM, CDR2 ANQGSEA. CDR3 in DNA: TGCAGCGTTGGCAGGGATAGCACCGGGGAACTGTTTTTT. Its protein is CSVGRDSTGELFF.

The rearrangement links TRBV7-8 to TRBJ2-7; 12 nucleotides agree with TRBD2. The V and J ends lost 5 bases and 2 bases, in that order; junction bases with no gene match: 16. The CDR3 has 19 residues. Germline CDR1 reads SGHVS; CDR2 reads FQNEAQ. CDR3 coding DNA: TGTGCCAGCAGCAAAAACCGGGACGACTGGACTAGCGGGACCTACGAGCAGTACTTC. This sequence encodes CASSKNRDDWTSGTYEQYF.

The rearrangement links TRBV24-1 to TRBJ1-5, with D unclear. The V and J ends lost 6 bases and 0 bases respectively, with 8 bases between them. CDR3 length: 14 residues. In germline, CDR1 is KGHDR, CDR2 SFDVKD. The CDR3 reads CATSTADSNQPQHF. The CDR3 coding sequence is TGTGCCACCAGTACGGCAGATAGCAATCAGCCCCAGCATTTT.

DNA of the CDR3: TGTGCCAGTACACGGATAAGGTTAGAGACCCAGTACTTC. Its translation: CASTRIRLETQYF. The V and J genes are TRBV6-2 or TRBV6-3 and TRBJ2-5; no definite D call. There are 13 residues in the CDR3. Germline CDR1 is MNHEY and CDR2 is SVGEGT. V was clipped by 9 bases and J by 4 bases, with 15 bases between them.